The entry below gives a single TCR beta chain sequence along with its context. Only one count was recorded for this clone. Its antigen is unknown. Base qualities are missing; no much larger clone stands one base away. Patients with autoimmune disease history or receiving systemic immunosuppression were excluded from the trial. Peripheral blood for TCR sequencing was collected from all dose cohorts at baseline, on cycle 4 day 1, and on cycle 7 day 1. The samples were taken from a phase I, first-in-human, multicenter, open-label dose-escalation trial of ivuxolimab. Adults with locally advanced or metastatic melanoma, renal cell, hepatocellular, or head and neck squamous cell carcinoma were enrolled in the trial. Before TCR sequencing, CD4+ T cells and CD8+ T cells were sorted from peripheral blood as separate populations. The data derive from a study of OX40 agonist ivuxolimab in advanced cancers. In terms of the full investigation: Ivuxolimab, which targeted the costimulatory receptor OX40 (CD134), was an agonistic, fully human IgG2 monoclonal antibody. The dose-escalation cohort was roughly 80% male with a mean age of 60 years, ranging from roughly 23 to 79. Peripheral TCRbeta sequencing was intended to test whether TCR sequence diversity was altered and clonal T-cell expansion was caused by ivuxolimab. Partial responses occurred in three dose-escalation patients: two with cutaneous melanoma and one with hepatocellular carcinoma. Among the roughly 52 dose-escalation patients, about 20 had hepatocellular carcinoma, 15 or so melanoma, 9 renal cell carcinoma and 9 head and neck cancer. Prior anti-PD-1, anti-PD-L1 or anti-CTLA-4 therapy was permitted, and about two fifths of dose-escalation patients had received checkpoint inhibitors. The paper reports the monotherapy dose-escalation portion (N of about 47 patients) of the phase I ivuxolimab trial. Intravenous ivuxolimab was administered to patients every 2 weeks at six dose levels: 0.01, 0.1, 0.3, 1.5, 3 and 10 mg/kg. Summary of the overall study and its limitations: Clonal expansion of both CD4+ and CD8+ blood T cells was observed from baseline to week 6 at doses 0.1 to 3.0 mg/kg. On average, CD8+ T cells showed more expanded clones than CD4+ T cells after ivuxolimab. Antigen specificity was not determined for the clonally expanded peripheral T cells. Partial responders in the 0.1-3.0 mg/kg groups had among the lowest normalized peripheral clonal expansion, especially among CD8+ T cells. Low levels of normalized T-cell clonal expansion were also seen in some nonresponding patients.

For sequencing of the TCRbeta CDR3 region, genomic DNA was extracted from the sorted cells. The immunoSEQ Assay was used for sequencing of TCRbeta CDR3 regions. TCRdb took this table from immuneACCESS and kept in-frame rearrangements with V and J called. Such tables lack part of the clones; where checked against another copy, unresolved V genes explain under half of the gap, and the rest is unexplained. Present in this sample are under 100,000 clones, less than 90% of which were seen just once. The ten top clones hold 0.85% of the sample. Ends trimmed: V by 6 bases, J by 7 bases; bases unmatched to a gene: 7. Including the terminal cysteine and phenylalanine, the CDR3 comprises 14 residues. The CDR3 DNA has 42 bases and is translated from base 1. According to the germline V gene, CDR1 reads SGHTA and CDR2 reads FQGTGA.

The rearrangement joined TRBV7-3 to TRBJ2-2, with 8 middle bases fitting TRBD1. The sample was CD4+ or CD8+ T cells sorted from blood, taken in a trial of the OX40 agonist ivuxolimab. This TCR came from an adult with an advanced solid tumor such as melanoma, head and neck, liver or kidney cancer. The nucleotide sequence reads as follows: TGTGCCAGCAGGAGGGACAGGTCGGGCGGGGAGCTGTTTTTT. Its protein product is CASRRDRSGGELFF.